This T cell receptor (beta chain) was identified in a study of PD-L1 blockade in urothelial cancer. Study conclusions and caveats: Improved survival was predicted by pretreatment blood TCR clonality below the median.

Sequencing used immunoSEQ multiplex PCR; TCRdb keeps in-frame clones, though not all of them. The sample gives more than 55,000 clones, roughly 77% of which show up once; over 1.5% is in the top ten. Time point denoted: pretreatment peripheral blood. This clone was observed a single time. Its specificity is unknown. Sequenced here: PBMCs, sampled around atezolizumab (anti-PD-L1) treatment. This TCR came from a man in his 70s with urothelial cancer.

Written as DNA, the CDR3 is TGCGCCAGCAGTGAGTCGAAGGGGGATGGCTACACCTTC. Translation: CASSESKGDGYTF. The rearrangement joins TRBV10-2 to TRBJ1-2; a possible D gene is TRBD1 (6 bases). CDR3 length: 13 residues. Per germline, CDR1 WSHSY and CDR2 SAAADI. Trimming left V 0 bases short and J 6 bases short, with 8 bases between.